This T cell receptor beta chain is from a study of long-term antiretroviral therapy in people with HIV. Study outcomes and limitations: It was not possible to obtain data on ART adherence, viral resistance or therapy changes.

The libraries were made with immunoSEQ v3.0 at survey level. Profiling relied on immunoSEQ multiplex PCR, and the TCRdb table lists in-frame clones only, not all of them. The sample contains about 22,000 clones, around four fifths of which appear only once. The germline V gene has CDR1 LGHNA and CDR2 YNFKEQ. The length of the CDR3 is 17 residues. V dropped 1 base and J dropped 2 bases, with 15 bases sitting between them. Concerning this clone: The antigen is not known.

The source of this sequence is a middle-aged man with HIV. The sample in question was unsorted PBMCs, obtained 1.6 years after starting antiretroviral therapy. The rearrangement joins TRBV4-2 to TRBJ1-3; D might be TRBD1 (5 bases). The CDR3 region is CASSQVSGVEAGNTIYF. CDR3 coding DNA: TGTGCCAGCAGCCAAGTATCGGGGGTAGAAGCTGGAAACACCATATATTTT.